The next 25 T cell receptor beta chains were all read from a single sample in a study of CD8+ T cells in alopecia areata listed by TCRdb under 2018. The library was obtained by the immunoSEQ multiplex PCR assay. RNA was extracted from all samples and reverse transcribed into cDNA, which served as template for TCR sequencing. The clones in this table, taken by TCRdb from immuneACCESS, are in-frame only. Not every clone is retained; where verified, under half of the shortfall comes from an unresolved V gene, and the cause of the rest is unknown. The sample yields around 150,000 clones; about four fifths were counted once. The ten largest clones capture 20% to 25% of the sample. According to the study, the label for this sample's time point signals: 4 weeks on oral tofacitinib. The treatment or condition label on this specimen signifies: oral pan-JAK inhibitor, 5-10 mg twice daily. The source was CD8+ T cells sorted from blood, collected at week 4, from a patient treated with tofacitinib. Every receptor here comes from a human donor with alopecia areata.

The chain is built from TRBV10-2 and TRBJ2-3, with 8 bases matching TRBD1. Germline assignment: CDR1 WSHSY and CDR2 SAAADI. V was pared by 0 bases and J by 2 bases, with 7 bases of the junction left unmatched. CDR3 length equals 17 residues. CDR3 protein: CASSESFEDRATDTQYF. For the CDR3, the DNA is TGCGCCAGCAGTGAGTCCTTTGAGGACAGGGCCACAGATACGCAGTATTTT.

V and J are TRBV5-1 and TRBJ2-3; TRBD1 matches 7 bases. Germline CDR1 SGHRS, CDR2 YFSETQ. Trimming cost V 4 bases and J 2 bases; bases outside gene matches: 4. The CDR3 length is 14 residues. This CDR3 is CASSRGQSTDTQYF. Written as DNA, the CDR3 is TGCGCCAGCAGCAGGGGACAGTCCACAGATACGCAGTATTTT. Looking up the rest from reference TRBV5-1 and TRBJ2-3 gives the full variable domain: KAGVTQTPRYLIKTRGQQVTLSCSPISGHRSVSWYQQTPGQGLQFLFEYFSETQRNKGNFPGRFSGRQFSNSRSEMNVSTLELGDSALYLCASSRGQSTDTQYFGPGTRLTVL.

The chain joins TRBV29-1 to TRBJ1-1; D is ambiguous. The CDR3 loop spans 12 amino acids. Trimming shortened V by 4 bases and J by 4 bases, and 10 bases separated the two germline ends. Looked up from germline, CDR1 is SQVTM and CDR2 is ANQGSEA. In DNA, the CDR3 is TGCAGCGTTGGGTGGGGAGGCACTGAAGCTTTCTTT. Protein product: CSVGWGGTEAFF.

In nucleotides, the CDR3 is TGTGCCAGCAGCTCACGGACAGGGGGGCAGTACTTC. It translates to CASSSRTGGQYF. The chain has TRBV7-9 and TRBJ2-7; 10 bases agree with TRBD1. Germline trimming cut 4 bases from V and 9 bases from J; bases unmatched to any gene: 3. The CDR3 totals 12 residues. Germline CDR1 and CDR2: SEHNR and FQNEAQ (reference sequence).

This clone was observed a handful of times. The rearrangement links TRBV7-6 to TRBJ2-1, with D hard to call. Germline V CDR1 and CDR2: SGHVS, FNYEAQ. V was clipped by 3 bases and J by 10 bases, with 16 bases between them. The CDR3 has 14 residues. The CDR3 nucleotides read TGTGCCAGCAGCTTTGTCCCGACTCAATCGGAGCAGTTCTTC. Translating it yields CASSFVPTQSEQFF.

This clone was detected once. The chain is built from TRBV27 and TRBJ2-2; D possibly matches TRBD1 or TRBD2 (5 bases each). Germline V gene data show CDR1 as MNHEY and CDR2 as SMNVEV (reference sequence). V was pared by 4 bases and J by 2 bases, with 17 bases between. The length of the CDR3 is 17 residues. The CDR3 reads CASSWIGGSLNTGELFF. The CDR3 bases are TGTGCCAGCAGTTGGATTGGGGGTTCGCTTAACACCGGGGAGCTGTTTTTT.

The gene calls are TRBV4-1 and TRBJ2-3; tentative D call: TRBD1 (5 bases). Germline V CDR1 and CDR2: MGHRA, YSYEKL. The germline V and J ends were trimmed by 0 bases and 4 bases, with 11 bases remaining between them. The CDR3 loop spans 15 amino acids. The DNA of the CDR3 is TGCGCCAGCAGCCAAGAAGGGGTGGTATCAGATACGCAGTATTTT. Translated: CASSQEGVVSDTQYF.

The V gene is TRBV2, the J gene TRBJ2-3; D perhaps matches TRBD1 (5 bases). The V and J ends lost 6 bases and 1 base respectively, with 14 bases between them. The length of the CDR3 is 15 residues. Germline CDR1 is SNHLY and CDR2 is FYNNEI. The CDR3 DNA follows: TGTGCCAGCAGCGACAGTCGACGGGGCACAGATACGCAGTATTTT. Its protein is CASSDSRRGTDTQYF.

V usage is TRBV29-1 and J usage is TRBJ2-5; 7 positions match TRBD1. The V gene end was trimmed by 5 bases and the J gene end by 5 bases; junction bases not matched to a gene: 14. The CDR3 is 15 amino acids. Germline V CDR1 and CDR2: SQVTM, ANQGSEA. CDR3 protein: CSVTGTATFWETQYF. The CDR3 coding sequence is TGCAGCGTTACCGGGACAGCGACCTTCTGGGAGACCCAGTACTTC.

The rearrangement links TRBV7-3 to TRBJ2-1, with 7 bases lining up with TRBD1. The CDR3 totals 19 residues. Per germline, CDR1 SGHTA and CDR2 FQGTGA. V dropped 6 bases and J dropped 0; count of bases not matched to a gene: 17. Here the CDR3 reads CASSLYGQAVSSSYNEQFF. Here the CDR3 DNA reads TGTGCCAGCAGTTTATACGGACAGGCAGTATCGAGCTCCTACAATGAGCAGTTCTTC.

This clone occurred once. This sequence joins TRBV10-3 and TRBJ2-3; 9 positions match TRBD1. Germline trimming cut 4 bases from V and 3 bases from J; bases unmatched to any gene: 5. Germline values: CDR1 ENHRY, CDR2 SYGVKD. The CDR3 has 15 residues. This chain's CDR3 is CAISADRGKTDTQYF. The CDR3 coding sequence is TGTGCCATCAGTGCCGACAGGGGGAAAACAGATACGCAGTATTTT.

The rearrangement links TRBV7-9 to TRBJ2-7; 11 nucleotides agree with TRBD2. Trimming took 4 bases from V and 6 from J; bases not matched to a gene: 5. The CDR3 runs 14 residues. Germline V gives CDR1 SEHNR, CDR2 FQNEAQ (reference sequence). The CDR3, as DNA: TGTGCCAGCAGCTCCCGGACTAGCGGGTTCGAGCAGTACTTC. It yields the protein CASSSRTSGFEQYF.

The genes are TRBV5-1 and TRBJ1-6; D call uncertain. CDR1 and CDR2 (germline): SGHRS, YFSETQ. This CDR3 has 16 amino acids. Trimming cost V 1 base and J 0 bases, with 8 bases left between them. The CDR3 DNA sequence: TGCGCCAGCAGCTTGATGGAGAGCTCCTATAATTCACCCCTCCACTTT. Residues: CASSLMESSYNSPLHF.

The rearrangement joins TRBV25-1 to TRBJ2-1; maybe TRBD2 (7 bases). Germline V gene sequence: CDR1 MGHDK, CDR2 SYGVNS. V lost 6 bases to trimming and J lost 6 bases, with 15 bases between them. The CDR3 is made up of 14 amino acids. The CDR3 DNA reads TGTGCCAGCAGGGGTGAGGGGGGGATCAATGAGCAGTTCTTC. Amino acids: CASRGEGGINEQFF.

The chain employs TRBV5-1 and TRBJ2-5, with TRBD2 matching 10 bases. Germline trimming cut 2 bases from V and 0 bases from J; bases unmatched to any gene: 7. Germline CDR1 reads SGHRS; CDR2 reads YFSETQ. The CDR3 extends over 17 amino acids. The CDR3: CASSFPTSGDNQETQYF. CDR3 in DNA: TGCGCCAGCAGCTTCCCTACTAGCGGGGATAACCAAGAGACCCAGTACTTC.

The chain links TRBV9 to TRBJ1-1; no firm D call. CDR3 length: 14 amino acids. In germline, CDR1 is SGDLS, CDR2 YYNGEE. Trimming cost V 1 base and J 7 bases, with 14 bases left between them. The CDR3 sequence is CASSVNSRAIEAFF. CDR3 DNA sequence: TGTGCCAGCAGCGTAAACAGTCGCGCGATTGAAGCTTTCTTT.

V and J are TRBV5-1 and TRBJ2-6; TRBD1 or TRBD2 may be the D gene (5 bases each). CDR1 and CDR2 (germline): SGHRS, YFSETQ. CDR3 size: 15 residues. V gave up 1 base and J gave up 4 bases, with 9 bases separating them. CDR3 coding DNA: TGCGCCAGCAGCTTGTTAGGGACCGGGGCCAACGTCCTGACTTTC. This encodes CASSLLGTGANVLTF.

This chain links TRBV7-9 with TRBJ2-2; no clear D. The CDR3 consists of 15 residues. Germline lookup yields CDR1 SEHNR and CDR2 FQNEAQ (reference sequence). Trimming removed 3 bases from V and 4 bases from J, with 12 bases in between. The CDR3 is CASSFGQDGTGELFF. The CDR3 DNA reads as TGTGCCAGCAGCTTTGGGCAGGACGGCACCGGGGAGCTGTTTTTT. The whole variable domain, remainder taken from reference TRBV7-9 and TRBJ2-2, is DTGVSQNPRHKITKRGQNVTFRCDPISEHNRLYWYRQTLGQGPEFLTYFQNEAQLEKSRLLSDRFSAERPKGSFSTLEIQRTEQGDSAMYLCASSFGQDGTGELFFGEGSRLTVL.

This sequence joins TRBV6-5 and TRBJ1-4; 11 bases agree with TRBD1. From germline, CDR1 is MNHEY and CDR2 SVGAGI. The CDR3 sequence is 15 residues long. V was clipped by 5 bases and J by 8 bases; unmatched bases: 7. The CDR3 here is CASSHGTGGEEKLFF. Here the CDR3 DNA reads TGTGCCAGCAGTCACGGGACAGGGGGGGAAGAAAAACTGTTTTTT.

As regards this clone: The missing conserved phenylalanine or tryptophan at the end of this CDR3 makes a read error likely. Because the CDR3's place on the DNA is in doubt, the DNA is left out and the CDR3 is given as listed by TCRdb. This chain links TRBV4-3 with TRBJ2-3. The germline V gene has CDR1 LGHNA and CDR2 YSLEER. The CDR3 is 10 amino acids in total, end residues counted. The CDR3 is CASVLTGGPI.

CDR3 DNA: TGCGCCAGCAGCCAAGGAACTAGTGACTCCTACGAGCAGTACTTC. Its protein product is CASSQGTSDSYEQYF. The chain has TRBV4-3 and TRBJ2-7; maybe TRBD2 (5 bases). The germline V gene encodes CDR1 LGHNA and CDR2 YSLEER. V shed 1 base and J shed 0 bases, with 10 bases lying between them. The CDR3 spans 15 residues.

V is TRBV12-5 and J is TRBJ2-2, with a weak D call TRBD1 (6 bases). This CDR3 region has 14 residues. CDR1 and CDR2 from the germline V gene are LGHNT and FRNRAP. V was trimmed by 6 bases and J by 4 bases, leaving 12 bases between them. The DNA for the CDR3 is TGTGCTAGTGGCTCAGGGGTGGGCACCGGGGAGCTGTTTTTT. Protein product: CASGSGVGTGELFF.

Only one count was recorded for this clone. The chain employs TRBV7-9 and TRBJ2-3; D might be TRBD1 or TRBD2, each matching 5 bases. The CDR3 has 15 residues. V was clipped by 1 base and J by 5 bases, with 13 bases between them. The germline CDR1 and CDR2 sequences are SEHNR and FQNEAQ (reference sequence). CDR3 coding DNA: TGTGCCAGCAGCTTAGTAGGAGGACAACTAGATACGCAGTATTTT. Protein: CASSLVGGQLDTQYF.

The chain joins TRBV2 to TRBJ2-5, with 7 bases lining up with TRBD1. The V gene end was trimmed by 5 bases and the J gene end by 1 base; junction bases not matched to a gene: 7. The CDR3 length is 15 residues. CDR1 SNHLY and CDR2 FYNNEI come from the germline V gene. CDR3 in amino acids: CASSPGTAFQETQYF. CDR3 sequence (DNA): TGTGCCAGCAGTCCCGGGACAGCCTTCCAAGAGACCCAGTACTTC. The variable domain in full, with the rest retrieved from reference TRBV2 and TRBJ2-5, is EPEVTQTPSHQVTQMGQEVILRCVPISNHLYFYWYRQILGQKVEFLVSFYNNEISEKSEIFDDQFSVERPDGSNFTLKIRSTKLEDSAMYFCASSPGTAFQETQYFGPGTRLLVL.

This sequence joins TRBV6-1 and TRBJ2-3, with 10 nucleotides matching TRBD2. The CDR3 extends over 16 amino acids. J gave up 2 bases and V 2 bases, and 4 bases lay outside the gene matches. Germline V CDR1 and CDR2: MNHNS, SASEGT. CDR3 DNA: TGTGCCAGCAGTGAACGGACTAGCGGTATCACAGATACGCAGTATTTT. Translating it yields CASSERTSGITDTQYF.